This T cell receptor (beta chain) was found in a study of blood T cell repertoires in COVID-19. Study as a whole: Sources were T cells, B-cell-depleted T cells, or PBMCs; the material itself was cDNA or gDNA.

Germline V gene lookup returns CDR1 SGHAT and CDR2 FQDESV (reference sequence). The CDR3 length is 13 residues. Between the trimmed V and J ends, which lost 5 bases and 4 bases, there was a span of 12 bases. In the study's own analysis: It was from reference gene primer amplification that nucleated cell counts were estimated. The method was immunoSEQ multiplex PCR; TCRdb's version includes in-frame clones alone and lacks a portion of them. V and J calls and clone size are given by that table; D and trimming were obtained from the DNA. The sample has 60,000 to 65,000 clones, 70% to 90% seen once. The sample taken for sequencing was peripheral blood. The genes are TRBV11-1 and TRBJ2-7; D not certain. The clonotype originates from a human donor with active COVID-19. The donor label of this sample is uncertain. In DNA, the CDR3 is TGTGCCAGCAGCCGAGGTGTTGGGTACGAGCAGTACTTC. Protein: CASSRGVGYEQYF.